The subject of this entry is one T cell receptor (beta chain). The authors extracted RNA and reverse transcribed it into cDNA as the sequencing template. TCRdb's table, derived via immunoSEQ multiplex PCR, lists solely in-frame clones and lacks some. The sample lists 90,000 to 120,000 clones, roughly 89% occurring once. The data belong to a study of CD8+ T cells in alopecia areata. The treatment: oral pan-JAK inhibitor, 5-10 mg twice daily. Sequenced material: CD8+ T cells sorted from blood, taken at week 24, from a patient treated with tofacitinib. The sequence was collected from a human donor with alopecia areata.

The DNA of the CDR3 is TGTGCCAGCAGCACGGGGGCGGGCTACAATGAGCAGTTCTTC. Protein product: CASSTGAGYNEQFF. V gene TRBV5-6 combines with J gene TRBJ2-1, with D perhaps given as TRBD1 or TRBD2 (6 bases each). Trimming removed 4 bases at V and 3 bases at J, with 11 bases between. Germline lookup yields CDR1 SGHDT and CDR2 YYEEEE. The CDR3 is 14 residues long.